The T cell receptor beta chain under discussion was sequenced for a study of shared clonotypes between healthy human individuals. This CDR3 comprises 16 residues. V lost 0 bases, J lost 1 base, and 4 bases stayed unmatched. Across several immunoSEQ plates, the genomic DNA of each subset was split evenly. The method was immunoSEQ multiplex PCR; TCRdb's version includes in-frame clones alone and lacks a portion of them. The sample carries 550,000 to 750,000 clones, about 90% recorded once. CD45RO negativity and positive selection for CCR7 defined naive CD8 cells, a population that excluded terminally differentiated effector memory CD45RA+ cells. All donors were healthy HIV-negative adults lacking recent acute infections or vaccinations. The study drew all its donors from Caucasian adults living in Nashville, Tennessee.

This clonotype was obtained from a man aged 25 to 40 in good health. V and J are TRBV5-3 and TRBJ2-7; TRBD1 matches 10 bases. TRBV5-3 carries the ORF label, with uncertain function. The sequenced sample was naive CD8+ T cells sorted from blood. The CDR3 loop reads CARSLVRDRGSYEQYF. CDR3 nucleotide sequence: TGTGCCAGAAGCTTGGTCCGGGACAGGGGTTCCTACGAGCAGTACTTC.